These 21 T cell receptor beta chains were sequenced from one sample in a study of T-cell memory formation after mild COVID-19. TCRdb passed the 5' RACE reads through MiXCR, listing each CDR3 protein once. The data show 140,000 to 150,000 distinct CDR3 sequences, under 30% seen once. Sequencing was performed on PBMCs or a T cell subset sorted from them (not recorded which). The receptors were gathered from an adult woman who had mild COVID-19 (a few samples of this study predate the infection). Cell type and time point are not known.

The chain has TRBV7-6 and TRBJ2-3; perhaps D is TRBD1 or TRBD2 (6 bases each). Looked up from germline, CDR1 is SGHVS and CDR2 is FNYEAQ. The V gene lost 5 bases and the J gene lost 2 bases, with 17 bases spanning the gap. The CDR3 runs 16 residues. CDR3 sequence reads: CASSPGAIQFTDTQYF. CDR3 coding DNA: TGTGCCAGCAGCCCGGGGGCTATACAATTCACAGATACGCAGTATTTT. The full variable domain, rest sourced from reference TRBV7-6 and TRBJ2-3, is GAGVSQSPRYKVTKRGQDVALRCDPISGHVSLYWYRQALGQGPEFLTYFNYEAQQDKSGLPNDRFSAERPEGSISTLTIQRTEQRDSAMYRCASSPGAIQFTDTQYFGPGTRLTVL.

There are a few counts of this clonotype. One end of the junction varies from germline; a read error may be responsible. V is TRBV30 and J is TRBJ1-2, with 8 bases identical to TRBD1. CDR3 length: 16 residues. CDR1 and CDR2 from the germline V gene are GTSNPN and SVGIG (reference sequence). As DNA, the CDR3 is TGTGACTGGAGTGTACAGGGGTCGGGACAGGTATATGGCTACACCTTC. Its translation is CDWSVQGSGQVYGYTF. Variable domain in full (rest from reference TRBV30 and TRBJ1-2): SQTIHQWPATLVQPVGSPLSLECTVEGTSNPNLYWYRQAAGRGLQLLFYSVGIGQISSEVPQNLSASRPQDRQFILSSKKLLLSDSGFYLCDWSVQGSGQVYGYTFGSGTRLTVV.

J is TRBJ1-2 and V is TRBV6-5; D is undetermined. Trimming shortened V by 0 bases and J by 6 bases, and 11 bases separated the two germline ends. The CDR3 has 14 residues. Germline CDR1 is MNHEY and CDR2 is SVGAGI. The CDR3 loop is CASSYSAGLHGYTF. CDR3 sequence (DNA): TGTGCCAGCAGTTACTCGGCAGGTCTTCATGGCTACACCTTC.

The gene calls are TRBV2 and TRBJ2-1; the D gene is possibly TRBD1 (6 bases). CDR3 length: 13 residues. Trimming removed 6 bases from V and 5 bases from J, with 11 bases in between. Germline V gene lookup returns CDR1 SNHLY and CDR2 FYNNEI. Here the CDR3 DNA reads TGTGCCAGCAGCACAGGGTGGGACAATGAGCAGTTCTTC. Translating gives CASSTGWDNEQFF.

This clonotype was seen only a few times. The chain joins TRBV15 to TRBJ1-2, with TRBD1 matching 10 bases. Germline V gives CDR1 LNHNV, CDR2 YYDKDF (reference sequence). This CDR3 is 12 amino acids long. Unmatched junction bases numbered 1, after V lost 0 bases and J lost 12 bases. The CDR3 sequence: CATSRDGQGDTF. CDR3 DNA: TGTGCCACCAGCAGAGATGGACAGGGGGACACCTTC.

This clonotype was counted only a few times. This rearrangement joins TRBV19 to TRBJ2-2; D is uncertain. CDR1 is LNHDA and CDR2 is SQIVND in the germline V gene (reference sequence). Trimming cost V 5 bases and J 6 bases, with 19 bases left between them. This CDR3 comprises 16 residues. CDR3 nucleotides: TGTGCCAGTAGTCACCGCTCTAGGTCCAACGCCGGGGAGCTGTTTTTT. It specifies CASSHRSRSNAGELFF.

This clonotype was seen a few times. This chain uses TRBV15 with TRBJ2-4, with 14 bases fitting TRBD2. Trimming at V came to 1 base and at J to 2 bases, leaving 4 bases not matched to a gene. The germline gives CDR1 LNHNV, CDR2 YYDKDF (reference sequence). CDR3 size: 18 residues. CDR3 nucleotides: TGTGCCACCAGCAGAGCGGGACTAGCGGGAGATTCCAAAAACATTCAGTACTTC. Translating gives CATSRAGLAGDSKNIQYF.

The CDR3 reads CASSQDPGTRPNTQYF. The CDR3 DNA sequence: TGCGCCAGCAGCCAAGATCCCGGGACTCGCCCTAATACGCAGTATTTT. The genes are TRBV4-1 and TRBJ2-3; possible D gene TRBD2, 6 bases. V lost 0 bases and J lost 7, with 17 bases in between. Germline values: CDR1 MGHRA, CDR2 YSYEKL. This CDR3 has 16 amino acids.

This clonotype has just a few counts. The J gene is TRBJ2-1, the V gene TRBV15, with D perhaps assigned TRBD1 or TRBD2 (5 bases each). The CDR3 is 14 residues long. Germline V lookup: CDR1 LNHNV, CDR2 YYDKDF (reference sequence). V lost 10 bases to trimming and J lost 2 bases, with 15 bases between them. The CDR3 region is CAKGLRDAYNEQFF. The CDR3 nucleotides read TGTGCCAAGGGGCTCCGGGACGCCTACAATGAGCAGTTCTTC.

The genes are TRBV20-1 and TRBJ1-5, with a tentative D call TRBD1 (6 bases). V dropped 6 bases and J dropped 3 bases, with 15 bases sitting between them. Germline V gene data show CDR1 as DFQATT and CDR2 as SNEGSKA (reference sequence). The CDR3 is made up of 14 amino acids. The CDR3 region has the DNA TGCAGTGCGGGGCAGGGGATAGCCAATCAGCCCCAGCATTTT. It codes for CSAGQGIANQPQHF.

The chain carries TRBV6-5 and TRBJ1-1; weak D call: TRBD1 (5 bases). The CDR3 is 14 residues long. Deletions cut 7 bases from V and 10 bases from J, with 22 bases between. The V gene's germline CDR1 is MNHEY and CDR2 SVGAGI. CDR3 coding DNA: TGTGCCAGCACCCCGTTTGGGGGATCGGCCTCAGCTTTCTTT. Protein: CASTPFGGSASAFF.

A few counts support this clonotype. The V and J genes are TRBV20-1 and TRBJ2-1; 8 bases are a match to TRBD2. The CDR3 runs to 17 residues. V trimming: 0 bases; J trimming: 2 bases; junction bases outside the gene matches: 9. Germline V CDR1 and CDR2: DFQATT, SNEGSKA (reference sequence). This chain's CDR3 is CSARDRTSGRTYNEQFF. DNA for the CDR3: TGCAGTGCTAGAGATAGGACGAGCGGGAGAACCTACAATGAGCAGTTCTTC.

The chain couples TRBV28 to TRBJ1-2; unclear D gene. CDR1 is MDHEN, CDR2 SYDVKM, per germline. CDR3 size: 10 residues. V dropped 7 bases and J dropped 8 bases, with 8 bases sitting between them. For the CDR3, the DNA is TGTGCCAGCATGGGAAAGGGCTACACCTTC. Translating gives CASMGKGYTF.

The gene calls are TRBV7-9 and TRBJ2-1; no definite D call. The germline V gene encodes CDR1 SEHNR and CDR2 FQNEAQ (reference sequence). The V end lost 5 bases, the J end lost 0 bases, and 11 bases lay between the germline ends. CDR3 size: 15 residues. Here the CDR3 DNA reads TGTGCCAGCAGCCCGGTTGGTAGCTCCTACAATGAGCAGTTCTTC. Residues: CASSPVGSSYNEQFF. Drawing the rest from reference TRBV7-9 and TRBJ2-1, the complete variable domain is DTGVSQNPRHKITKRGQNVTFRCDPISEHNRLYWYRQTLGQGPEFLTYFQNEAQLEKSRLLSDRFSAERPKGSFSTLEIQRTEQGDSAMYLCASSPVGSSYNEQFFGPGTRLTVL.

The rearrangement uses TRBV5-5 and TRBJ1-1, with unresolved D. Germline values: CDR1 SGHKS, CDR2 YYEKEE (reference sequence). The V end lost 0 bases, the J end lost 2 bases, and 8 bases lay between the germline ends. This CDR3 spans 14 amino acids. Here the CDR3 DNA reads TGTGCCAGCAGCTTGGGCTGGGGAAACACTGAAGCTTTCTTT. It codes for CASSLGWGNTEAFF. Looking up the rest from reference TRBV5-5 and TRBJ1-1 gives the full variable domain: DAGVTQSPTHLIKTRGQQVTLRCSPISGHKSVSWYQQVLGQGPQFIFQYYEKEERGRGNFPDRFSARQFPNYSSELNVNALLLGDSALYLCASSLGWGNTEAFFGQGTRLTVV.

This clonotype was observed a handful of times. The V call is TRBV12-3 or TRBV12-4, the J call TRBJ1-1; no clear D gene. The V and J ends lost 7 bases and 6 bases respectively, with 12 bases between them. The CDR3 runs 12 residues. CDR3 region: CASTTGGSEAFF. CDR3 nucleotides: TGTGCCAGCACCACGGGAGGCTCTGAAGCTTTCTTT.

The chain employs TRBV27 and TRBJ1-2, with unresolved D. The germline V gene encodes CDR1 MNHEY and CDR2 SMNVEV (reference sequence). V shed 0 bases and J shed 4 bases, with 15 bases lying between them. The CDR3 is made up of 16 amino acids. Here the CDR3 reads CASSLSSSPGSYGYTF. The CDR3 DNA sequence: TGTGCCAGCAGTTTATCGTCCAGCCCCGGGAGCTATGGCTACACCTTC.

At least ten counts were recorded for this clonotype. The J gene is TRBJ2-7, the V gene TRBV7-9; D unclear. There are 12 residues in the CDR3. The V and J ends lost 1 base and 2 bases respectively, with 3 bases between them. Germline V CDR1 and CDR2: SEHNR, FQNEAQ (reference sequence). The CDR3 nucleotides read TGTGCCAGCAGCTTAGGGACCTACGAGCAGTACTTC. This encodes CASSLGTYEQYF.

V and J are TRBV4-1 and TRBJ2-3; TRBD2 agrees at 11 bases. The trim removed 1 base at V and 7 bases at J, leaving 10 bases unmatched. Germline CDR1 MGHRA, CDR2 YSYEKL. The CDR3 totals 17 residues. CDR3 DNA: TGCGCCAGCAGCCAAGTCCCCCTTAGCGGGGGGGCCTATACGCAGTATTTT. It yields the protein CASSQVPLSGGAYTQYF.

The genes are TRBV7-8 and TRBJ2-5; TRBD2 might be the D (6 bases). V lost 7 bases to trimming and J lost 6 bases, with 15 bases between them. Germline V lookup: CDR1 SGHVS, CDR2 FQNEAQ. There are 13 residues in the CDR3. CDR3 DNA: TGTGCCAGCACCCAGCGGCGGGGAAAGACCCAGTACTTC. It encodes CASTQRRGKTQYF.

The V and J genes are TRBV7-9 and TRBJ2-1; possibly TRBD1 for D (5 bases). Trimming cost V 5 bases and J 1 base, with 12 bases left between them. CDR3 size: 15 residues. The V gene's germline CDR1 is SEHNR and CDR2 FQNEAQ (reference sequence). The CDR3 sequence is CASSPQGRSYNEQFF. The CDR3 bases are TGTGCCAGCAGCCCGCAGGGTAGGTCCTACAATGAGCAGTTCTTC.